These 18 T cell receptor beta chains were sequenced from one sample in a study of post-analysis software for immune sequencing data. Tagging with unique molecular identifiers was a feature of the TCR beta cDNA libraries. TCRdb analysed the PCR reads with MiXCR anew, one entry per CDR3 protein. The table has hundreds of thousands of distinct CDR3 sequences, 25% to 30% seen once; the top ten hold under 0.7%. Antigens for these TCRs are unknown. Study results and limitations: Patients carried five TRBV segments more frequently than controls did, and TRBV5-6, TRBV5-1 and TRBV20-1 were among them.

Sequenced input: blood. The source of these receptors is a girl aged 10 to 17 with multiple sclerosis.

This clonotype was observed many times. The chain uses TRBV20-1 and TRBJ2-7, with TRBD1 matching over 7 bases. The junction had 8 bases not matched to a gene; V was cut back by 3 bases and J by 0 bases. In germline, CDR1 is DFQATT, CDR2 SNEGSKA (reference sequence). The CDR3 is 15 residues long. In DNA form, the CDR3 reads TGCAGTGCTAGGCCCGGGACAGCGAGCTCCTACGAGCAGTACTTC. This sequence encodes CSARPGTASSYEQYF.

In its sample, this clonotype was seen a few times. The rearrangement links TRBV2 to TRBJ2-7; 9 nucleotides agree with TRBD1. The CDR3 is 15 amino acids. J gave up 3 bases and V 1 base, and 4 bases lay outside the gene matches. CDR1 is SNHLY and CDR2 is FYNNEI in the germline V gene. The CDR3 DNA follows: TGTGCCAGCAGTGAAGGTGACAGGGGGATCTACGAGCAGTACTTC. It codes for CASSEGDRGIYEQYF.

The V and J genes are TRBV7-2 and TRBJ2-2, with 9 bases aligning to TRBD1. The CDR3 consists of 15 residues. With 6 bases clipped from V and 6 bases from J, the junction kept 8 bases outside the gene matches. Germline V gene sequence: CDR1 SGHTA, CDR2 FQGNSA. The CDR3 bases are TGTGCCAGCAGGTCCCGGACAGGGGTCGCCGGGGAGCTGTTTTTT. This gives the protein CASRSRTGVAGELFF. Complete variable domain (other parts from reference TRBV7-2 and TRBJ2-2): GAGVSQSPSNKVTEKGKDVELRCDPISGHTALYWYRQSLGQGLEFLIYFQGNSAPDKSGLPSDRFSAERTGGSVSTLTIQRTQQEDSAVYLCASRSRTGVAGELFFGEGSRLTVL.

V gene TRBV27 combines with J gene TRBJ1-4; unclear D gene. This CDR3 region has 14 residues. The V end lost 5 bases, the J end lost 11 bases, and 18 bases lay between the germline ends. Looked up from germline, CDR1 is MNHEY and CDR2 is SMNVEV (reference sequence). CDR3 nucleotide sequence: TGTGCCAGCAGTCTAACCCGGACGGTAGGGAAACTGTTTTTT. This encodes CASSLTRTVGKLFF.

The gene calls are TRBV12-3 or TRBV12-4 and TRBJ2-7, with D maybe TRBD1 (6 bases). The CDR3 contains 13 residues. V lost 5 bases and J 6 bases, leaving 14 bases between the germline ends. The CDR3 sequence is CASSLLGAGEQYF. CDR3 DNA: TGTGCCAGCAGTCTGTTGGGGGCTGGCGAGCAGTACTTC.

This clonotype was observed a few times. The chain carries TRBV20-1 and TRBJ2-1; TRBD1 is a possible D gene (5 bases). Germline V gene lookup returns CDR1 DFQATT and CDR2 SNEGSKA (reference sequence). The ends were cut back, 6 bases at V and 1 base at J, with 13 bases in the middle. The CDR3 contains 14 residues. The CDR3 spells CSAPLSGSYNEQFF. CDR3 nucleotides: TGCAGTGCCCCATTATCAGGGTCCTACAATGAGCAGTTCTTC.

The chain links TRBV9 to TRBJ1-2; 8 nucleotides agree with TRBD1. The V gene end was trimmed by 3 bases and the J gene end by 6 bases; junction bases not matched to a gene: 10. Looked up from germline, CDR1 is SGDLS and CDR2 is YYNGEE. This CDR3 is 15 amino acids long. CDR3 nucleotide sequence: TGTGCCAGCAGCGCGACAGGGGATGGTCAGGATGGCTACACCTTC. It yields the protein CASSATGDGQDGYTF.

This clonotype was observed at least ten times. The chain carries TRBV6-2 or TRBV6-3 and TRBJ2-1, with 12 bases lining up with TRBD2. The CDR3 totals 15 residues. Germline V gene lookup returns CDR1 MNHEY and CDR2 SVGEGT. V lost 8 bases to trimming and J lost 7 bases; unmatched junction nucleotides: 9. CDR3 nucleotides: TGTGCCAGCTCCCAGACTAGCGGGAGTGGGAATGAGCAGTTCTTC. It encodes CASSQTSGSGNEQFF.

The chain couples TRBV2 to TRBJ2-1, with a tentative D call TRBD2 (5 bases). CDR3 length: 15 amino acids. V lost 1 base and J 2 bases, leaving 9 bases between the germline ends. The germline V gene encodes CDR1 SNHLY and CDR2 FYNNEI. The CDR3 DNA is TGTGCCAGCAGTGAAGGGGAGCACGCCTACAATGAGCAGTTCTTC. Its protein is CASSEGEHAYNEQFF.

This clonotype was counted a few times. The chain carries TRBV6-2 or TRBV6-3 and TRBJ1-5; D possibly corresponds to TRBD1 (5 bases). This CDR3 contains 15 residues. The V and J ends lost 4 bases and 7 bases respectively, with 17 bases between them. The germline CDR1 and CDR2 sequences are MNHEY and SVGEGT. CDR3 bases: TGTGCCAGCAGTTGGGGGGTACGGCCTGGGCAGCCCCAGCATTTT. Amino acid sequence: CASSWGVRPGQPQHF.

The chain uses TRBV7-2 and TRBJ2-1; D is uncertain. This CDR3 contains 16 residues. Germline assignment: CDR1 SGHTA and CDR2 FQGNSA. V was shortened by 4 bases and J by 3 bases, with 16 bases between the two germline ends. The CDR3, as DNA: TGTGCCAGCAGCTCATTACTCCACCCGGGCTACAATGAGCAGTTCTTC. Amino acids: CASSSLLHPGYNEQFF.

This clonotype showed up just a few times. The chain carries TRBV4-1 and TRBJ2-1; D ambiguous. The closer fit of TRBJ2-7 to the DNA end suggests the J call may be wrong. CDR3 length: 13 amino acids. Germline CDR1 is MGHRA and CDR2 is YSYEKL. CDR3: CASSQVVYNEQYF. CDR3 bases: TGCGCCAGCAGCCAAGTGGTCTACAATGAGCAGTACTTC.

V is TRBV5-1 and J is TRBJ2-5; TRBD2 aligns across 8 bases. There are 15 residues in the CDR3. The ends lost 4 bases at V and 0 bases at J; junction bases unmatched: 5. Germline CDR1 and CDR2: SGHRS and YFSETQ. The CDR3 spells CASSPPGGYQETQYF. In nucleotides, the CDR3 is TGCGCCAGCAGCCCGCCGGGGGGGTACCAAGAGACCCAGTACTTC.

Many counts were recorded for this clonotype. The chain carries TRBV29-1 and TRBJ2-5; D call uncertain. The germline V gene encodes CDR1 SQVTM and CDR2 ANQGSEA. V gave up 4 bases and J gave up 1 base, with 16 bases separating them. The CDR3 totals 15 residues. The CDR3 loop reads CSVVGGKGSQETQYF. In nucleotides, the CDR3 is TGCAGCGTTGTGGGTGGGAAGGGATCCCAAGAGACCCAGTACTTC.

This clonotype came up a few times. The V call is TRBV7-2, the J call TRBJ1-2; D not resolved. Germline V gene lookup returns CDR1 SGHTA and CDR2 FQGNSA. This CDR3 is 16 amino acids long. V was shortened by 5 bases and J by 0 bases, with 16 bases between the two germline ends. The CDR3 sequence: CASSQSFGVTNYGYTF. CDR3 DNA: TGTGCCAGCAGCCAAAGCTTCGGGGTTACTAACTATGGCTACACCTTC.

This chain links TRBV19 with TRBJ2-3; D is possibly TRBD1 or TRBD2 (7 bases each). Germline CDR1 and CDR2: LNHDA and SQIVND (reference sequence). V was trimmed by 9 bases and J by 10 bases, leaving 26 bases between them. CDR3 size: 15 residues. The CDR3 loop reads CASWKRGTPGGAQYF. CDR3 sequence (DNA): TGTGCCAGCTGGAAGCGGGGCACTCCAGGGGGTGCGCAGTATTTT. Full variable domain (missing parts from reference TRBV19 and TRBJ2-3): DGGITQSPKYLFRKEGQNVTLSCEQNLNHDAMYWYRQDPGQGLRLIYYSQIVNDFQKGDIAEGYSVSREKKESFPLTVTSAQKNPTAFYLCASWKRGTPGGAQYFGPGTRLTVL.

This chain links TRBV2 with TRBJ2-3, with D unresolved. Between the trimmed V and J ends, which lost 10 bases and 1 base, there was a span of 6 bases. The V gene's germline CDR1 is SNHLY and CDR2 FYNNEI. The CDR3 length is 11 residues. The CDR3 here is CATERTDTQYF. CDR3 bases: TGTGCCACGGAACGCACAGATACGCAGTATTTT.

This clonotype was seen more than once but under ten times. The chain carries TRBV11-2 and TRBJ1-2; tentative D call: TRBD1 (6 bases). From germline, CDR1 is SGHAT and CDR2 FQNNGV. The CDR3 is made up of 15 amino acids. V was pared by 0 bases and J by 8 bases, with 16 bases between. This CDR3 is CASSLDLTGARGYTF. For the CDR3, the DNA is TGTGCCAGCAGCTTAGATCTAACGGGGGCGCGAGGCTACACCTTC.